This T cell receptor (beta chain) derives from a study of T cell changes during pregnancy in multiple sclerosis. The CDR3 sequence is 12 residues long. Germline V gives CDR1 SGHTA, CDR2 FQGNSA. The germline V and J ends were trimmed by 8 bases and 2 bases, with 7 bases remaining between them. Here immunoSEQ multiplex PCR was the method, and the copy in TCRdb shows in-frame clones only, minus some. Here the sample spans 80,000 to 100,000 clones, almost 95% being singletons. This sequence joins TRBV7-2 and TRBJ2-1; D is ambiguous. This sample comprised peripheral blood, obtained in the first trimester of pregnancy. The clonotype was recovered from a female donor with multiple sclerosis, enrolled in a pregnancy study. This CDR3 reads CASGGTYNEQFF. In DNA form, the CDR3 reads TGTGCCAGCGGCGGAACCTACAATGAGCAGTTCTTC.